This T cell receptor (beta chain) came from a study of T-cell memory formation after mild COVID-19. Study at large: The study found TCR clusters largely donor specific. Study observations and caveats: Clones that contracted from day 15 to 85 were balanced CD4/CD8, while later expanders leaned CD4+.

The germline CDR1 and CDR2 sequences are SGDLS and YYNGEE. The CDR3 extends over 14 amino acids. V lost 0 bases and J lost 6, with 12 bases in between. This clonotype was seen only a few times. As yet, its antigen is unknown. TCRdb re-called the 5' RACE reads through MiXCR, storing one row per CDR3 protein. The table has under 300,000 distinct CDR3 sequences, less than 9.5% seen once; the top ten hold approximately 23%. This sequence joins TRBV9 and TRBJ1-1; D possibly corresponds to TRBD1 (6 bases). This TCR came from a young man who had mild COVID-19 (a few samples of this study predate the infection). Cell type and time point are not known. Sample: PBMCs or a T cell subset sorted from them (not recorded which). The CDR3 bases are TGTGCCAGCAGCGTAGCCCCAGGGGCCTCTGAAGCTTTCTTT. Its protein product is CASSVAPGASEAFF.